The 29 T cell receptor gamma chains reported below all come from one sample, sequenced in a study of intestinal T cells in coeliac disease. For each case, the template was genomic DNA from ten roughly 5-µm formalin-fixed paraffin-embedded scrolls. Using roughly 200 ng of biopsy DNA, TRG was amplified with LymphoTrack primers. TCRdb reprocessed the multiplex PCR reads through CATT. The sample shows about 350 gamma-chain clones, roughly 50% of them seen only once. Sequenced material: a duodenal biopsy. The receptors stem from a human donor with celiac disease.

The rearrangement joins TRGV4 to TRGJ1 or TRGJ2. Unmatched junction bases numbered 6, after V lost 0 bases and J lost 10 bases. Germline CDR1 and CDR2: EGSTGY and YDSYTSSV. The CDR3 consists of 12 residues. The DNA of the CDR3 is TGTGCCACCTGGGATGGGTCCGGGAAGAAACTCTTT. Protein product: CATWDGSGKKLF.

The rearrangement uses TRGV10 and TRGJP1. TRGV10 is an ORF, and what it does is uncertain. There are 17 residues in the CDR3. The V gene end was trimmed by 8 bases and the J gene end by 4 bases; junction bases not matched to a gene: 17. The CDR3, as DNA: TGTGCTGCGTGGGATTATGCGGAGGTCGGCACTGGTTGGTTCAAGATATTT. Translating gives CAAWDYAEVGTGWFKIF.

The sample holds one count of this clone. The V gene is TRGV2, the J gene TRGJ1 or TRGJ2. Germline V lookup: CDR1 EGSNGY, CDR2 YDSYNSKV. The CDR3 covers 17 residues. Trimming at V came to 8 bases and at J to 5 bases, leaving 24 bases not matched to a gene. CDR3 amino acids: CATLGRVEGYHHYKKLF. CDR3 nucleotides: TGTGCCACCTTGGGACGCGTAGAAGGGTACCATCATTATAAGAAACTCTTT.

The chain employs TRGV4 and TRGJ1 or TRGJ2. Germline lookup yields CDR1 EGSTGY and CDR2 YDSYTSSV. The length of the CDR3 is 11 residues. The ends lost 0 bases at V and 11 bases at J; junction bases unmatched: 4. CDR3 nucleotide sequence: TGTGCCACCTGGGATGGGTCGGAGAAACTCTTT. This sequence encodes CATWDGSEKLF.

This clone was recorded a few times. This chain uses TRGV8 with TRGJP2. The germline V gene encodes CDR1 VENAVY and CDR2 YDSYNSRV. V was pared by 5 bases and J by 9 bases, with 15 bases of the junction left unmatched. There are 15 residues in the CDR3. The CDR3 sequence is CATWGEKVVYWIKTF. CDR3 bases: TGTGCCACCTGGGGTGAGAAAGTAGTGTATTGGATCAAGACGTTT.

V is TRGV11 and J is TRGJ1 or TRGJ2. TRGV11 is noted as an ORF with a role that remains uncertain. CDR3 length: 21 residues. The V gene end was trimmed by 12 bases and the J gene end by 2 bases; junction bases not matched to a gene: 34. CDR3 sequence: CACLVFSLRNQPERHYYKKLF. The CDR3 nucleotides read TGTGCCTGCCTTGTTTTTTCTCTGAGAAATCAGCCAGAAAGACATTATTATAAGAAACTCTTT.

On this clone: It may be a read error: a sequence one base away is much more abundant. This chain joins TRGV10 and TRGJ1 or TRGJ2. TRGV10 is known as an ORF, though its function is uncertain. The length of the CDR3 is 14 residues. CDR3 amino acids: CAAWVTSNYYRKLF. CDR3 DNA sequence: TGTGCTGCGTGGGTGACCTCGAATTATTATAGGAAACTCTTT.

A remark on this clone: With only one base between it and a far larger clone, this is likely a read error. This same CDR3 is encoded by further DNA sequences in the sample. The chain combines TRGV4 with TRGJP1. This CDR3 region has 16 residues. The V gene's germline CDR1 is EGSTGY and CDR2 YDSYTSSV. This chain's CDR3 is CATWDRSYTTGWFKIF. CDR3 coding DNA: TGTGCCACCTGGGACCGCTCCTATACCACCGGTTGGTTCAAGATATTT.

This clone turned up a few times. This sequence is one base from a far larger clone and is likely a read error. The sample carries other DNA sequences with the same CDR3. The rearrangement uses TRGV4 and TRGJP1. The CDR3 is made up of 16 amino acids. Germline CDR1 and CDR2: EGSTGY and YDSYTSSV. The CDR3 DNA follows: TGTGCCACCTGGGACCGCTCCTATACCACTGGTTGGTTCAAGATATTC. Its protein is CATWDRSYTTGWFKIF.

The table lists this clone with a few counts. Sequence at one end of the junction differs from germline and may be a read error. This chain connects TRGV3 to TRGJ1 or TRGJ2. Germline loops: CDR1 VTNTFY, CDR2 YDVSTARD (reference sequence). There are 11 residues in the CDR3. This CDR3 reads CATWDRIRGVF. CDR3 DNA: TGTGCCACCTGGGACAGAATCCGAGGGGTCTTT.

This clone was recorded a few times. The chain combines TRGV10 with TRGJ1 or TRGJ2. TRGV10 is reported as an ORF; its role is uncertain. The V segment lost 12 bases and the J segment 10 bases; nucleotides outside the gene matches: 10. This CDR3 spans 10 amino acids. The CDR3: CAAPQTKKLF. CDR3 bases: TGTGCTGCCCCACAAACAAAGAAACTCTTT.

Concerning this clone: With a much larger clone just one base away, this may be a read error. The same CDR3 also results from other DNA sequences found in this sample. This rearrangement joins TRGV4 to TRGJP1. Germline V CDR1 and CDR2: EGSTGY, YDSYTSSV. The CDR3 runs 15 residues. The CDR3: CATWALHTTGWFKIF. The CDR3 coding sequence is TGTGCCACCTGGGCCCTTCATACCACTGGTTGGTTCAAGATATTC.

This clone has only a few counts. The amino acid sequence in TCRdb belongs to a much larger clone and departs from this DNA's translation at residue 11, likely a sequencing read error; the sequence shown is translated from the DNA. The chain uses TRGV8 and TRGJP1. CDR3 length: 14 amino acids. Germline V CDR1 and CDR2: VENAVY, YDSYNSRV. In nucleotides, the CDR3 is TGTGCCACCTGGGATAGGCCGACTGGTTGGTCCAAGATATTT. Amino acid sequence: CATWDRPTGWSKIF.

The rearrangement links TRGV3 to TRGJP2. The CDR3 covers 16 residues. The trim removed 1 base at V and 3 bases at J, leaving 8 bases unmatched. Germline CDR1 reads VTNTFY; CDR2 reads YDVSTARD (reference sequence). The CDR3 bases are TGTGCCACCTGGGACAGCGAGTGGGGTAGTGATTGGATCAAGACGTTT. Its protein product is CATWDSEWGSDWIKTF.

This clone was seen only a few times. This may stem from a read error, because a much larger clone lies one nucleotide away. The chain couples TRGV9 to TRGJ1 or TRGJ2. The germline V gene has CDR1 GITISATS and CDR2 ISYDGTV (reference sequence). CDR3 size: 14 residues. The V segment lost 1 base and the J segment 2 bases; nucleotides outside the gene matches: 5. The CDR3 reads CALWEVSYYYKKLF. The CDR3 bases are TGTGCCTTGTGGGAGGTATCGTATTATTATAAGAAACTCTTT.

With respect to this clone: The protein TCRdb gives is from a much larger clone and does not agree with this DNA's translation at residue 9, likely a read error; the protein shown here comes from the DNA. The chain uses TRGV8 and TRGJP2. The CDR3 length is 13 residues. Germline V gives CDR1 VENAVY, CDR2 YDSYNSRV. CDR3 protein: CATWVISDRIKTF. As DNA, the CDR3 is TGTGCCACCTGGGTGATTTCTGATCGGATCAAGACGTTT.

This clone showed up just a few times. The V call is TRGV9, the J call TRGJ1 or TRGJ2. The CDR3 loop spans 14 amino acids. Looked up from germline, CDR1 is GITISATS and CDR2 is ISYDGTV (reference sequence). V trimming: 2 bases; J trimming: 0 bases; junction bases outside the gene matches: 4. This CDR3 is CALWEASNYYKKLF. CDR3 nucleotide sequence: TGTGCCTTGTGGGAGGCCTCGAATTATTATAAGAAACTCTTT.

The CDR3 spells CAPGTAGKLF. CDR3 in DNA: TGTGCACCTGGGACGGCGGGGAAACTCTTT. The rearrangement uses TRGV2 and TRGJ1 or TRGJ2. The CDR3 is made up of 10 amino acids. CDR1 EGSNGY and CDR2 YDSYNSKV come from the germline V gene.

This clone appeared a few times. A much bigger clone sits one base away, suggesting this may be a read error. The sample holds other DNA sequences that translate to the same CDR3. CDR3 sequence: CAAWDYGQKLF. CDR3 nucleotide sequence: TGCGCTGCGTGGGATTACGGGCAGAAACTCTTT. The V and J genes are TRGV10 and TRGJ1 or TRGJ2. TRGV10 is labeled an ORF, and its function is uncertain. The CDR3 has 11 residues.

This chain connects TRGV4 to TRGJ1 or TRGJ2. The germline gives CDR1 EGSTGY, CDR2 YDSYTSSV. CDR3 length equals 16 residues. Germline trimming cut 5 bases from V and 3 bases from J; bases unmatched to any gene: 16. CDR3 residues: CATWGEDGPLYYKKLF. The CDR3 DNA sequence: TGTGCCACCTGGGGCGAAGACGGGCCTCTTTATTATAAGAAACTCTTT.

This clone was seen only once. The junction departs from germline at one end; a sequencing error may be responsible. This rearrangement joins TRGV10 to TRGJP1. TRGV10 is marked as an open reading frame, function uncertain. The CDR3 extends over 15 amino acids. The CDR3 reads CATWDWPCHGWFKIF. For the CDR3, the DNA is TGTGCTACGTGGGATTGGCCCTGCCATGGTTGGTTCAAGATATTT.

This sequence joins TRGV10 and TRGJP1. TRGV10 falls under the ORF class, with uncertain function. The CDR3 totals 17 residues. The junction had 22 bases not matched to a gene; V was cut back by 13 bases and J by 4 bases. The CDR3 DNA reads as TGTGCTGGCGTGGGATTATGCGGAGTCGGCACTGGTTGGTTCAAGATATTT. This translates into CAGVGLCGVGTGWFKIF.

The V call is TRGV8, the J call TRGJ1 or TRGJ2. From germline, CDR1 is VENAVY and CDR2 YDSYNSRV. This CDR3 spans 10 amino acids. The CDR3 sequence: CAPGITLKLF. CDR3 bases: TGTGCACCTGGGATTACCCTTAAACTCTTT.

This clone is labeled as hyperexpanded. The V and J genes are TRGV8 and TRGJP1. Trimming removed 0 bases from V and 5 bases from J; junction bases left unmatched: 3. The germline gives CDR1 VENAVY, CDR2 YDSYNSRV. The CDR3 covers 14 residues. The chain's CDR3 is CATWDRPTGWFKIF. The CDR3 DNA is TGTGCCACCTGGGATAGGCCGACTGGTTGGTTCAAGATATTT.

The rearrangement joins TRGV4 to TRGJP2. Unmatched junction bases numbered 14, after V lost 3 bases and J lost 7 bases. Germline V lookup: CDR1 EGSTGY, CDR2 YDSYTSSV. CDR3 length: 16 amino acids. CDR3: CATWDSNLVVDWIKTF. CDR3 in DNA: TGTGCCACCTGGGATTCAAACCTAGTAGTTGATTGGATCAAGACGTTT.

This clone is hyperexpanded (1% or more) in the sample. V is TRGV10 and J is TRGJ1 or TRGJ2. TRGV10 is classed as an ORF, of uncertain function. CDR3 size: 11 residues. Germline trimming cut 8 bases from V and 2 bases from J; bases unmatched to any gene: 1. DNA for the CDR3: TGTGCTGCGTGGGATTATTATAAGAAACTCTTT. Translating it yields CAAWDYYKKLF.

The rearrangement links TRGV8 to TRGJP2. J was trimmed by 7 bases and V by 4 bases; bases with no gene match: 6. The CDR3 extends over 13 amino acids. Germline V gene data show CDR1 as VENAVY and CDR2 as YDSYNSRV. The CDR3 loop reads CATWESDDWIKTF. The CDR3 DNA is TGTGCCACCTGGGAAAGCGATGATTGGATCAAGACGTTT.

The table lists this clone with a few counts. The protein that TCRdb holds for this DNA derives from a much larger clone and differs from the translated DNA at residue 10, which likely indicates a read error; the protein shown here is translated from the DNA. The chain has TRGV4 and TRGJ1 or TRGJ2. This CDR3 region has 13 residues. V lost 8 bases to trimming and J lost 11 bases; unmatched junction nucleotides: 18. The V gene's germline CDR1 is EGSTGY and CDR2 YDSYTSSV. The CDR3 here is CATFQHPTDEKLF. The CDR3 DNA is TGTGCCACCTTTCAGCACCCAACTGATGAGAAACTCTTT.

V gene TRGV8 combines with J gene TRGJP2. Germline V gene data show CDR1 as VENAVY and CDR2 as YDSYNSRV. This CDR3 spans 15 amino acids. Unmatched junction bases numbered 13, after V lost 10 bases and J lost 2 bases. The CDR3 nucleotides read TGTGCCACTGGGGGTGAGAAAAGTAGTGATTGGATCAAGACGTTT. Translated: CATGGEKSSDWIKTF.